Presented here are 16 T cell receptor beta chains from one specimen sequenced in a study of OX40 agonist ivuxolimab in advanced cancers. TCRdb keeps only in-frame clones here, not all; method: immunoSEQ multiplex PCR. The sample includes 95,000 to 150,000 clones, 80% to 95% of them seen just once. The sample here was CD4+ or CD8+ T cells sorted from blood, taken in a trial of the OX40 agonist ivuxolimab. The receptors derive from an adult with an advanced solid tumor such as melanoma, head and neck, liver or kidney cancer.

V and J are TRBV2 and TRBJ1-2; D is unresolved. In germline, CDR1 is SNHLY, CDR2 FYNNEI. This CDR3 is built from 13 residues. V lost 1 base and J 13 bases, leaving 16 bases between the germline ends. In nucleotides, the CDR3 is TGTGCCAGCAGTGAAGAAACGGGAAAGCTTGGCACCTTC. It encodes CASSEETGKLGTF.

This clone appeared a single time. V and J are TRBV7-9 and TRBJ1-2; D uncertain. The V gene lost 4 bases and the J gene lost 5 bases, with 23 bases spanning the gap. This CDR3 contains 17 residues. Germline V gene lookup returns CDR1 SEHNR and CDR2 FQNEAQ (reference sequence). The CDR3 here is CASSYDLDRTFRYGYTF. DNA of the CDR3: TGTGCCAGCAGCTACGATCTGGACCGGACGTTTCGTTATGGCTACACCTTC.

CDR3 sequence: CASSLGQERWQPQHF. The CDR3 DNA reads as TGTGCCAGCAGCCTGGGACAGGAAAGGTGGCAGCCCCAGCATTTT. The chain links TRBV7-2 to TRBJ1-5, with 8 nucleotides matching TRBD1. V gave up 5 bases and J gave up 7 bases; unmatched junction bases: 10. CDR3 size: 15 residues. Germline loops: CDR1 SGHTA, CDR2 FQGNSA. The complete variable domain, with remaining parts taken from reference TRBV7-2 and TRBJ1-5, reads GAGVSQSPSNKVTEKGKDVELRCDPISGHTALYWYRQSLGQGLEFLIYFQGNSAPDKSGLPSDRFSAERTGGSVSTLTIQRTQQEDSAVYLCASSLGQERWQPQHFGDGTRLSIL.

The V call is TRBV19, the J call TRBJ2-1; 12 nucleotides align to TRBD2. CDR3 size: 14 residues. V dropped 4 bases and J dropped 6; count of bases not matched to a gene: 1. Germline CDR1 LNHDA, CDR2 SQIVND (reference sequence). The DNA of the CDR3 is TGTGCCAGTAGTAGACTAGCGGGAGTCAATGAGCAGTTCTTC. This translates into CASSRLAGVNEQFF.

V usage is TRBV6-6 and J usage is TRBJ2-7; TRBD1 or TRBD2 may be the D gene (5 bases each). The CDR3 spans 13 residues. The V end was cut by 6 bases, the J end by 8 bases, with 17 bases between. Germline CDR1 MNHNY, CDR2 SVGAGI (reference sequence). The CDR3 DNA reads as TGTGCCAGCAGAAATATTGGGACCGACAAGCAGTACTTC. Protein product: CASRNIGTDKQYF.

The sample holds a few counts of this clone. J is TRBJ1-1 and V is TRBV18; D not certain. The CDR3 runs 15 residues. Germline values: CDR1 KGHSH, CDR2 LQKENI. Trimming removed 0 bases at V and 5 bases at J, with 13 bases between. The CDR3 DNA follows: TGTGCCAGCTCACCACCTATAGGGCGAGGGACTGAAGCTTTCTTT. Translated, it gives CASSPPIGRGTEAFF.

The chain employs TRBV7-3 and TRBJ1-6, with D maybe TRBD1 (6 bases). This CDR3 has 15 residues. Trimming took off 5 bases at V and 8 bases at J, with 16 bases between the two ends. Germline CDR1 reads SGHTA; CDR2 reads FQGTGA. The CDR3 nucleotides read TGTGCCAGCAGCCGTCAAGCAGGGGTTGATTCACCCCTCCACTTT. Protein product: CASSRQAGVDSPLHF.

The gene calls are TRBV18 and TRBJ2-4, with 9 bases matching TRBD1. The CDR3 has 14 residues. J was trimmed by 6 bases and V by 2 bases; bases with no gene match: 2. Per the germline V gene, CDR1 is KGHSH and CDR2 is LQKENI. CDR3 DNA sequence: TGTGCCAGCTCACCAAGACAGGGGGGAAACATTCAGTACTTC. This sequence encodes CASSPRQGGNIQYF.

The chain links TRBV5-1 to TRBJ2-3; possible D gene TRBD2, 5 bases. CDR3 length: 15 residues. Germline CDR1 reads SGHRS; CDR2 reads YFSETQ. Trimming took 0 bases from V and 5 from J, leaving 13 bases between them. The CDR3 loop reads CASSLVGEQQDTQYF. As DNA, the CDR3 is TGCGCCAGCAGCTTGGTCGGGGAGCAACAAGATACGCAGTATTTT. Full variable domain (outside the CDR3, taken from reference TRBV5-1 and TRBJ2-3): KAGVTQTPRYLIKTRGQQVTLSCSPISGHRSVSWYQQTPGQGLQFLFEYFSETQRNKGNFPGRFSGRQFSNSRSEMNVSTLELGDSALYLCASSLVGEQQDTQYFGPGTRLTVL.

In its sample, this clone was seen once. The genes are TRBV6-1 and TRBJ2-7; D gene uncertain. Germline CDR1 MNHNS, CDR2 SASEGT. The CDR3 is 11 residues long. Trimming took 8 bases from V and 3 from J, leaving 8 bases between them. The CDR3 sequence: CASLGYYEQYF. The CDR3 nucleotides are TGTGCCAGCTTAGGATACTACGAGCAGTACTTC.

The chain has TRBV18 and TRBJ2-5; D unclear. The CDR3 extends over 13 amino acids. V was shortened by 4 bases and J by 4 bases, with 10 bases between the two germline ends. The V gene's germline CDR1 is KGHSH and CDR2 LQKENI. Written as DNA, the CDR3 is TGTGCCAGCTCACTCAATCACCGAGAGACCCAGTACTTC. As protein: CASSLNHRETQYF. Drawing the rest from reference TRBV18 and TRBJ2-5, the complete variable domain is NAGVMQNPRHLVRRRGQEARLRCSPMKGHSHVYWYRQLPEEGLKFMVYLQKENIIDESGMPKERFSAEFPKEGPSILRIQQVVRGDSAAYFCASSLNHRETQYFGPGTRLLVL.

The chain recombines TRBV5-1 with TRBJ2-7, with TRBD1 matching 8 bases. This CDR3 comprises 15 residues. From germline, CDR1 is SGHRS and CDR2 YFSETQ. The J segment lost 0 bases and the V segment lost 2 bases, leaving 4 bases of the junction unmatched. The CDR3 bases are TGCGCCAGCAGCTTAAGGACAGGGAACTCCTACGAGCAGTACTTC. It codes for CASSLRTGNSYEQYF.

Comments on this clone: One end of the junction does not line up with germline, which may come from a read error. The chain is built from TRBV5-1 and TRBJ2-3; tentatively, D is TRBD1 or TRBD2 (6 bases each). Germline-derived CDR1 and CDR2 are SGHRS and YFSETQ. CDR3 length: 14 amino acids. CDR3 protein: CTSMEGVTSDTQYF. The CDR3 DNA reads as TGCACCAGCATGGAGGGGGTAACATCAGATACGCAGTATTTT.

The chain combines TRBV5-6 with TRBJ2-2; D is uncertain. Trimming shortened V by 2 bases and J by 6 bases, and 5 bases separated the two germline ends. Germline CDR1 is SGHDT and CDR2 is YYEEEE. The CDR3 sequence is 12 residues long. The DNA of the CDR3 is TGTGCCAGCAGCTTTCTGGCCGGGGAGCTGTTTTTT. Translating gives CASSFLAGELFF.

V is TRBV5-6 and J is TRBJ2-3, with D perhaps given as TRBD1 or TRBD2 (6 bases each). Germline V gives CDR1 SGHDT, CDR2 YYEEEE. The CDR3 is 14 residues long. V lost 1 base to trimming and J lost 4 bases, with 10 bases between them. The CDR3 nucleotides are TGTGCCAGCAGCTTGTGGGGGGCGGCAGATACGCAGTATTTT. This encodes CASSLWGAADTQYF.

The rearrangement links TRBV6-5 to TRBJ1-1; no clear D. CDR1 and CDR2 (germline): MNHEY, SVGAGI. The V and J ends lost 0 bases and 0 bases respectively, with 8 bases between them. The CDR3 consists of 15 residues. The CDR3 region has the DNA TGTGCCAGCAGTTACTCACGGGTCGTGAACACTGAAGCTTTCTTT. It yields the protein CASSYSRVVNTEAFF.